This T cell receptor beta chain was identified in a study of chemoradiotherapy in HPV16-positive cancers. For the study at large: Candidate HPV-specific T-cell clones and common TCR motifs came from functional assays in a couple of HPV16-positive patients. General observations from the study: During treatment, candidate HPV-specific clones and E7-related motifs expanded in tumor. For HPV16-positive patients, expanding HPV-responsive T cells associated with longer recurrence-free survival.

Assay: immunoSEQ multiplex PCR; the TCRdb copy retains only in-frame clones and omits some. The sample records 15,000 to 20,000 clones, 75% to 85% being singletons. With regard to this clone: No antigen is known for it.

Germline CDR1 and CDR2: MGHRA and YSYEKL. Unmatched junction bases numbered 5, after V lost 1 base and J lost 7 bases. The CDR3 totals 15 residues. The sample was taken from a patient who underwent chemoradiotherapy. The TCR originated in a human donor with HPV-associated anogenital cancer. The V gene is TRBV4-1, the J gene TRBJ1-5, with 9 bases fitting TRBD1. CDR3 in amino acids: CASSQGRQGVQPQHF. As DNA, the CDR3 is TGCGCCAGCAGCCAAGGTCGACAGGGGGTACAGCCCCAGCATTTT.